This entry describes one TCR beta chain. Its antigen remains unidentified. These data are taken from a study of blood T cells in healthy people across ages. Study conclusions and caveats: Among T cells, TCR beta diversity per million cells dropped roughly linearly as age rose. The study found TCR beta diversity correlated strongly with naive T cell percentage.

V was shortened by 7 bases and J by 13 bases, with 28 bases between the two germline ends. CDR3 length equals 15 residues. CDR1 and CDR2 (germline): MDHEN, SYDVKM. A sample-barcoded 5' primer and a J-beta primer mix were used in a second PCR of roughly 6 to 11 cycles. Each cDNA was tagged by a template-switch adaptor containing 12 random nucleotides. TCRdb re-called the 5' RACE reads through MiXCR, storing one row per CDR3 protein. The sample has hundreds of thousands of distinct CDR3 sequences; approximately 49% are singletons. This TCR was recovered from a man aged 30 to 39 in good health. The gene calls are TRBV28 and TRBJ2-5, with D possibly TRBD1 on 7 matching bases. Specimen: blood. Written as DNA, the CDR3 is TGTGCCAGCAACGGTTCAGGGGGGTTGGTAGCAGGGCTGTACTTC. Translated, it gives CASNGSGGLVAGLYF.